This entry is about one TCR beta chain. What it binds is unknown. This record comes from a study of T cell responses to AZD1222 COVID-19 vaccine. About the research overall: Both about-4-week and about-12-week second-dose recipients were combined. Study-level findings and limits: Only a handful of AZD1222 recipients tested seropositive at baseline.

Assay: immunoSEQ multiplex PCR; the TCRdb copy retains only in-frame clones and omits some. The table lists about 120,000 clones, 75% to 90% of them singletons. CDR1 is LNHNV and CDR2 is YYDKDF in the germline V gene (reference sequence). There are 14 residues in the CDR3. Deletions cut 4 bases from V and 0 bases from J, with 10 bases between. This chain uses TRBV15 with TRBJ2-7; D is uncertain. This sample comprised peripheral blood, obtained on day 0 of AZD1222 vaccination. The sequence was obtained from an adult in good health. The CDR3 sequence is CATSNLLTSYEQYF. The CDR3 DNA follows: TGTGCCACCAGCAATCTCCTCACCTCCTACGAGCAGTACTTC. Variable domain in full (rest from reference TRBV15 and TRBJ2-7): DAMVIQNPRYQVTQFGKPVTLSCSQTLNHNVMYWYQQKSSQAPKLLFHYYDKDFNNEADTPDNFQSRRPNTSFCFLDIRSPGLGDTAMYLCATSNLLTSYEQYFGPGTRLTVT.